This T cell receptor (beta chain) was observed in a study of T cells of healthy individuals. The CDR3 is 13 residues long. Trimming took off 3 bases at V and 9 bases at J, with 11 bases between the two ends. Germline loops: CDR1 KGHDR, CDR2 SFDVKD. This clonotype has a count of ten or more. One entry per CDR3 protein, called by TCRdb with MiXCR from the 5' RACE reads. The sample has about 96,000 distinct CDR3 sequences; approximately 15% are singletons. The gene calls are TRBV24-1 and TRBJ2-1; maybe TRBD2 (5 bases). This sequence originates from a human donor in good health. The CDR3 region has the DNA TGTGCCACCAGTGATCCAGGACTTCTTGAGCAGTTCTTC. The encoded protein is CATSDPGLLEQFF.